These T cell receptor beta chains were read from a single sample in a study of T cell responses to AZD1222 COVID-19 vaccine. The protocol was immunoSEQ multiplex PCR, while the TCRdb copy is restricted to in-frame clones and leaves out a portion. In the table there are some 110,000 clones, about 80% of which are singletons. This specimen consisted of peripheral blood, obtained on day 0 of AZD1222 vaccination. These receptors all stem from an adult in good health. CDR3s include the opening cysteine and the closing phenylalanine or tryptophan. D genes are given only for firm matches. Size is stated for part of the rows, as once, few or many counts, or as a class when the clone is expanded.

clone size: .; J gene: TRBJ1-3; D gene: .; V gene: TRBV21-1; CDR3 protein: CARWTGASSSGNTIYF; CDR3 DNA: TGTGCCAGATGGACAGGGGCCTCCTCGAGCGGAAACACCATATATTTT
clone size: few; J gene: TRBJ1-1; D gene: .; V gene: TRBV23-1; CDR3 protein: CASSHNRDVRTEAFF; CDR3 DNA: TGCGCCAGCAGTCACAATCGGGACGTACGGACCGAAGCTTTCTTT
clone size: few; J gene: TRBJ2-7; D gene: .; V gene: TRBV7-7; CDR3 protein: CASSLGEGPAYEQYF; CDR3 DNA: TGTGCTAGCAGCTTAGGGGAAGGGCCGGCCTACGAGCAGTACTTC
clone size: .; J gene: TRBJ2-1; D gene: TRBD1; V gene: TRBV7-9; CDR3 protein: CASSLVDRVDEQFF; CDR3 DNA: TGTGCCAGCAGCTTAGTGGACAGGGTCGATGAGCAGTTCTTC
clone size: .; J gene: TRBJ2-2; D gene: TRBD1; V gene: TRBV6-5; CDR3 protein: CASLPWTGRTGELFF; CDR3 DNA: TGTGCCAGCCTCCCATGGACAGGTCGCACCGGGGAGCTGTTTTTT
clone size: .; J gene: TRBJ1-5; D gene: .; V gene: TRBV2; CDR3 protein: CASSENQGSQPQHF; CDR3 DNA: TGTGCCAGCAGTGAAAACCAGGGGAGTCAGCCCCAGCATTTT
clone size: .; J gene: TRBJ2-3; D gene: TRBD2; V gene: TRBV4-2; CDR3 protein: CASSRPELGAGGKDRTDTQYF; CDR3 DNA: TGTGCCAGCAGCCGACCCGAGTTAGGAGCGGGGGGCAAAGACCGCACAGATACGCAGTATTTT
clone size: .; J gene: TRBJ1-2; D gene: .; V gene: TRBV14; CDR3 protein: CASSPYLGFDYGYTF; CDR3 DNA: TGTGCCAGCAGCCCCTATTTGGGGTTTGACTATGGCTACACCTTC
clone size: .; J gene: TRBJ2-7; D gene: .; V gene: TRBV18; CDR3 protein: CASSPPSKGSYEQYF; CDR3 DNA: TGTGCCAGCTCACCACCGAGTAAGGGTTCCTACGAGCAGTACTTC
clone size: few; J gene: TRBJ1-3; D gene: TRBD1; V gene: TRBV7-9; CDR3 protein: CASSSTLGTDKERNTIYF; CDR3 DNA: TGTGCCAGCAGCTCCACCCTCGGGACAGATAAGGAGCGAAACACCATATATTTT
clone size: .; J gene: TRBJ1-6; D gene: TRBD1; V gene: TRBV19; CDR3 protein: CASSKGTVNSPLHF; CDR3 DNA: TGTGCCAGTAGCAAGGGGACAGTTAATTCACCCCTCCACTTT
clone size: .; J gene: TRBJ2-1; D gene: TRBD2; V gene: TRBV9; CDR3 protein: CASSVELAGPNEQFF; CDR3 DNA: TGTGCCAGCAGCGTAGAACTAGCGGGGCCCAATGAGCAGTTCTTC
clone size: .; J gene: TRBJ2-7; D gene: .; V gene: TRBV11-1; CDR3 protein: CASSLTRNVYEQYF; CDR3 DNA: TGTGCCAGCAGCTTAACCCGGAACGTTTACGAGCAGTACTTC
clone size: .; J gene: TRBJ2-5; D gene: TRBD1; V gene: TRBV5-1; CDR3 protein: CASSLGRTGQETQYF; CDR3 DNA: TGCGCCAGCAGCTTGGGACGGACAGGTCAAGAGACCCAGTACTTC
clone size: once; J gene: TRBJ2-3; D gene: TRBD1; V gene: TRBV7-8; CDR3 protein: CASSLGDRTRTDTQYF; CDR3 DNA: TGTGCCAGCAGCTTAGGGGACAGGACCCGCACAGATACGCAGTATTTT
clone size: .; J gene: TRBJ2-1; D gene: TRBD2; V gene: TRBV19; CDR3 protein: CASSTGTSGRHEQFF; CDR3 DNA: TGTGCCAGTAGTACCGGGACTAGCGGGAGGCATGAGCAGTTCTTC
clone size: .; J gene: TRBJ1-5; D gene: TRBD1; V gene: TRBV28; CDR3 protein: CASSIGTGDQPQHF; CDR3 DNA: TGTGCCAGCAGTATTGGGACAGGGGATCAGCCCCAGCATTTT
clone size: .; J gene: TRBJ2-2; D gene: .; V gene: TRBV5-4; CDR3 protein: CASSLVGLNTGELFF; CDR3 DNA: TGTGCCAGCAGCTTGGTAGGGCTGAACACCGGGGAGCTGTTTTTT
clone size: .; J gene: TRBJ1-2; D gene: .; V gene: TRBV28; CDR3 protein: CASSLDAYGYTF; CDR3 DNA: TGTGCCAGCAGTTTGGATGCCTATGGCTACACCTTC
clone size: once; J gene: TRBJ1-5; D gene: .; V gene: TRBV5-1; CDR3 protein: CASSLNGDSNQPQHF; CDR3 DNA: TGCGCCAGCAGCTTAAACGGAGACAGCAATCAGCCCCAGCATTTT
clone size: .; J gene: TRBJ2-5; D gene: .; V gene: TRBV20-1; CDR3 protein: CSASQHRGSQETQYF; CDR3 DNA: TGCAGTGCTAGTCAACATCGGGGATCCCAAGAGACCCAGTACTTC
clone size: .; J gene: TRBJ1-2; D gene: TRBD1; V gene: TRBV27; CDR3 protein: CASSTTGTDYGYTF; CDR3 DNA: TGTGCCAGCAGCACTACCGGGACAGACTACGGCTACACCTTC
clone size: .; J gene: TRBJ1-1; D gene: .; V gene: TRBV6-5; CDR3 protein: CASSTRRGWAFF; CDR3 DNA: TGTGCCAGCAGTACTCGAAGGGGCTGGGCTTTCTTT
clone size: .; J gene: TRBJ2-2; D gene: .; V gene: TRBV7-2; CDR3 protein: CASSLADGGELFF; CDR3 DNA: TGTGCCAGCAGCTTAGCGGACGGCGGGGAGCTGTTTTTT
clone size: .; J gene: TRBJ1-6; D gene: .; V gene: TRBV11-2; CDR3 protein: CASSNNSPLHF; CDR3 DNA: TGTGCCAGCAGTAATAATTCACCCCTCCACTTT
clone size: .; J gene: TRBJ1-4; D gene: .; V gene: TRBV2; CDR3 protein: CASLGQGRWKLFF; CDR3 DNA: TGTGCCAGCCTCGGACAAGGCAGGTGGAAACTGTTTTTT
clone size: few; J gene: TRBJ1-2; D gene: .; V gene: TRBV9; CDR3 protein: CASSVDSNYGYTF; CDR3 DNA: TGTGCCAGCAGCGTGGACAGTAACTATGGCTACACCTTC
clone size: .; J gene: TRBJ2-1; D gene: .; V gene: TRBV6-5; CDR3 protein: CASRSYNEQFF; CDR3 DNA: TGTGCCAGCCGGTCCTACAATGAGCAGTTCTTC
clone size: .; J gene: TRBJ1-4; D gene: TRBD1; V gene: TRBV27; CDR3 protein: CASSWTGGDEKLFF; CDR3 DNA: TGTGCCAGCAGTTGGACAGGGGGAGATGAAAAACTGTTTTTT
clone size: .; J gene: TRBJ2-7; D gene: .; V gene: TRBV6-2/TRBV6-3; CDR3 protein: CASSYAAGRPYEQYF; CDR3 DNA: TGTGCCAGCAGTTACGCGGCGGGCCGACCCTACGAGCAGTACTTC
clone size: few; J gene: TRBJ1-2; D gene: .; V gene: TRBV2; CDR3 protein: CASSPGQILEGYTF; CDR3 DNA: TGTGCCAGCAGCCCTGGACAGATTTTGGAGGGCTACACCTTC
clone size: few; J gene: TRBJ2-2; D gene: TRBD2; V gene: TRBV19; CDR3 protein: CASQLAGGNTGELFF; CDR3 DNA: TGTGCCAGTCAACTAGCGGGAGGGAACACCGGGGAGCTGTTTTTT
clone size: .; J gene: TRBJ2-7; D gene: TRBD2; V gene: TRBV5-1; CDR3 protein: CASRLSGRAAEQYF; CDR3 DNA: TGCGCCAGCAGGCTTAGCGGGAGGGCCGCCGAGCAGTACTTC
clone size: .; J gene: TRBJ1-5; D gene: TRBD1; V gene: TRBV6-6; CDR3 protein: CASRGQGRHQPQHF; CDR3 DNA: TGTGCCAGCAGGGGACAGGGACGACATCAGCCCCAGCATTTT
clone size: .; J gene: TRBJ1-1; D gene: .; V gene: TRBV29-1; CDR3 protein: CSVVGQMNTEAFF; CDR3 DNA: TGCAGCGTCGTAGGACAGATGAACACTGAAGCTTTCTTT
clone size: .; J gene: TRBJ1-1; D gene: .; V gene: TRBV28; CDR3 protein: CATHLEVNTEAFF; CDR3 DNA: TGTGCCACCCACCTTGAGGTGAACACTGAAGCTTTCTTT
clone size: .; J gene: TRBJ1-3; D gene: TRBD1; V gene: TRBV5-5; CDR3 protein: CASSRGDRLKGSSGNTIYF; CDR3 DNA: TGTGCCAGCAGCCGCGGGGACAGGTTAAAGGGTAGCTCTGGAAACACCATATATTTT
clone size: .; J gene: TRBJ2-5; D gene: .; V gene: TRBV18; CDR3 protein: CASSPFNGYQETQYF; CDR3 DNA: TGTGCCAGCTCACCGTTTAACGGGTACCAAGAGACCCAGTACTTC
clone size: .; J gene: TRBJ1-1; D gene: .; V gene: TRBV2; CDR3 protein: CASSSGNRDTEAFF; CDR3 DNA: TGTGCCAGCAGTTCCGGGAACCGGGACACTGAAGCTTTCTTT
clone size: .; J gene: TRBJ1-5; D gene: TRBD1; V gene: TRBV6-1; CDR3 protein: CASSGRQGMRNQPQHF; CDR3 DNA: TGTGCCAGCAGTGGACGACAGGGTATGAGAAATCAGCCCCAGCATTTT
clone size: .; J gene: TRBJ1-1; D gene: .; V gene: TRBV30; CDR3 protein: CAWRWGRGPTMNTEAFF; CDR3 DNA: TGTGCCTGGAGGTGGGGTCGGGGGCCGACGATGAACACTGAAGCTTTCTTT
clone size: .; J gene: TRBJ2-1; D gene: TRBD1; V gene: TRBV6-2/TRBV6-3; CDR3 protein: CASSPAKTGGGSEQFF; CDR3 DNA: TGTGCCAGCAGTCCGGCCAAGACAGGGGGCGGATCGGAGCAGTTCTTC
clone size: .; J gene: TRBJ1-5; D gene: TRBD1; V gene: TRBV28; CDR3 protein: CASSLPGQGPNSNQPQHF; CDR3 DNA: TGTGCCAGCAGTTTACCGGGACAGGGGCCGAATAGCAATCAGCCCCAGCATTTT
clone size: .; J gene: TRBJ2-1; D gene: .; V gene: TRBV19; CDR3 protein: CASRLASNEQFF; CDR3 DNA: TGTGCCAGTAGGCTAGCTTCCAATGAGCAGTTCTTC
clone size: .; J gene: TRBJ1-1; D gene: TRBD1; V gene: TRBV19; CDR3 protein: CASRQGGNTEAFF; CDR3 DNA: TGTGCCAGCAGACAGGGGGGGAACACTGAAGCTTTCTTT
clone size: .; J gene: TRBJ1-2; D gene: .; V gene: TRBV4-1; CDR3 protein: CASSQEGNTGTVNYGYTF; CDR3 DNA: TGCGCCAGCAGCCAAGAAGGAAATACAGGGACCGTCAACTATGGCTACACCTTC
clone size: .; J gene: TRBJ2-7; D gene: .; V gene: TRBV10-2; CDR3 protein: CASSDQGRAYEQYF; CDR3 DNA: TGCGCCAGCTCGGACCAGGGGAGGGCCTACGAGCAGTACTTC
clone size: .; J gene: TRBJ1-5; D gene: .; V gene: TRBV18; CDR3 protein: CASSPPTSNQPQHF; CDR3 DNA: TGTGCCAGCTCACCACCGACTAGCAATCAGCCCCAGCATTTT
clone size: .; J gene: TRBJ2-1; D gene: TRBD1; V gene: TRBV10-3; CDR3 protein: CAISDRGGGFGDNEQFF; CDR3 DNA: TGTGCCATCAGTGACAGAGGGGGCGGATTTGGCGACAATGAGCAGTTCTTC
clone size: .; J gene: TRBJ1-1; D gene: .; V gene: TRBV18; CDR3 protein: CASSPVAGEAFF; CDR3 DNA: TGTGCCAGCTCACCAGTTGCGGGTGAAGCTTTCTTT
clone size: .; J gene: TRBJ2-7; D gene: TRBD2; V gene: TRBV18; CDR3 protein: CASSPAAGLLYEQYF; CDR3 DNA: TGTGCCAGCTCCCCAGCAGCGGGACTCCTCTACGAGCAGTACTTC
clone size: .; J gene: TRBJ2-2; D gene: TRBD1; V gene: TRBV4-1; CDR3 protein: CASSQGGQGVTGELFF; CDR3 DNA: TGCGCCAGCAGCCAAGGGGGACAGGGAGTCACCGGGGAGCTGTTTTTT
clone size: .; J gene: TRBJ1-4; D gene: .; V gene: TRBV28; CDR3 protein: CASSLIGTSGGEKLFF; CDR3 DNA: TGTGCCAGCAGTTTAATCGGAACTTCCGGAGGGGAAAAACTGTTTTTT
clone size: .; J gene: TRBJ2-3; D gene: TRBD2; V gene: TRBV11-2; CDR3 protein: CASSPGLVVYDTQYF; CDR3 DNA: TGTGCCAGCAGCCCTGGACTAGTTGTATATGATACGCAGTATTTT
clone size: .; J gene: TRBJ1-6; D gene: .; V gene: TRBV3-1/TRBV3-2; CDR3 protein: CASSQEPYNSPLHF; CDR3 DNA: TGTGCCAGCAGCCAAGAACCTTATAATTCACCCCTCCACTTT